This T cell receptor beta chain comes out of a study of blood T cell repertoires in COVID-19. Study in general: COVID-19 samples, acute and convalescent, were from the United States, Italy and Spain. Sources were T cells, B-cell-depleted T cells, or PBMCs; the material itself was cDNA or gDNA.

Germline V lookup: CDR1 SGDLS, CDR2 YYNGEE. The CDR3 has 15 amino acids. The ends were cut back, 0 bases at V and 1 base at J, with 10 bases in the middle. Methods used by the authors: Amplifying reference gene primers gave estimates of nucleated cell counts. Clones were sequenced by immunoSEQ multiplex PCR, and TCRdb holds only the in-frame ones, with some missing. The V and J calls and the clone size are those of that table, but D and trimming were determined from the DNA. The data contain 88,000 or so clones, around 75% of them singletons. This chain connects TRBV9 to TRBJ2-5; tentatively, D is TRBD2 (5 bases). This receptor was taken from a human donor in a cohort sampled during active COVID-19. The sequenced sample was peripheral blood. CDR3 nucleotides: TGTGCCAGCAGCGTAGATACGGGATTCCAAGAGACCCAGTACTTC. Its translation: CASSVDTGFQETQYF. Full variable domain (rest looked up from reference TRBV9 and TRBJ2-5): DSGVTQTPKHLITATGQRVTLRCSPRSGDLSVYWYQQSLDQGLQFLIQYYNGEERAKGNILERFSAQQFPDLHSELNLSSLELGDSALYFCASSVDTGFQETQYFGPGTRLLVL.